A selection of T cell receptor beta chains follows, all from one sample in a study of vaccination and CD4 T cells after COVID-19. Their target antigens are unknown. TCRdb passed the PCR reads through MiXCR, listing each CDR3 protein once. The sample has about 10,000 distinct CDR3 sequences, 28% seen once. The sequencing sample was made of CD4+ T cells from blood, cultured in vitro. These receptors came from a human donor in good health. Each CDR3 is given with its conserved first and last residue.

v_call: TRBV11-2
j_call: TRBJ2-7
cdr3_aa: CASSLALDGIYEQYF

v_call: TRBV20-1
j_call: TRBJ2-4
cdr3_aa: CSAISVVLAGLAKNIQYF

v_call: TRBV12-3/TRBV12-4
j_call: TRBJ2-5
cdr3_aa: CASRRLGGEGPQETQYF

v_call: TRBV27
j_call: TRBJ1-1
cdr3_aa: CASRRETEAFF

v_call: TRBV27
j_call: TRBJ2-1
cdr3_aa: CASSTTPPPAAGPFF

v_call: TRBV29-1
j_call: TRBJ1-1
cdr3_aa: CSGAPGTLNTEAFF

v_call: TRBV6-2/TRBV6-3
j_call: TRBJ2-7
cdr3_aa: CASTSSGGSSYEQYF

v_call: TRBV6-1
j_call: TRBJ1-5
cdr3_aa: CASSPRFSGNQPQHF

v_call: TRBV20-1
j_call: TRBJ2-3
cdr3_aa: CSARDVLAGPTDTQYF

v_call: TRBV30
j_call: TRBJ2-7
cdr3_aa: CALSGGLNEQYF

v_call: TRBV20-1
j_call: TRBJ1-2
cdr3_aa: CSARVTGVGGYTF

v_call: TRBV6-1
j_call: TRBJ1-1
cdr3_aa: CASPSGTGERRAFF

v_call: TRBV24-1
j_call: TRBJ2-7
cdr3_aa: CATRGSEMDEQYF

v_call: TRBV19
j_call: TRBJ2-1
cdr3_aa: CASSGGALNEQFF

v_call: TRBV9
j_call: TRBJ2-7
cdr3_aa: CASSVEQGLHEQYF

v_call: TRBV27
j_call: TRBJ2-1
cdr3_aa: CASIWSWSGRTYNEQFF

v_call: TRBV7-9
j_call: TRBJ2-1
cdr3_aa: CASSLFVSGSHEQFF

v_call: TRBV19
j_call: TRBJ1-1
cdr3_aa: CASTTTGGAGEAFF

v_call: TRBV2
j_call: TRBJ2-1
cdr3_aa: CASREQTSGRGDEQFF

v_call: TRBV4-1
j_call: TRBJ2-3
cdr3_aa: CASSQDVGPITDTQYF

v_call: TRBV25-1
j_call: TRBJ1-1
cdr3_aa: CASSQGGMNTEAFF

v_call: TRBV5-1
j_call: TRBJ1-1
cdr3_aa: CASSSKVNTEAFF

v_call: TRBV7-3
j_call: TRBJ1-1
cdr3_aa: CASSLTDDTGAFF

v_call: TRBV25-1
j_call: TRBJ1-2
cdr3_aa: CASSAGAIYGYTF

v_call: TRBV19
j_call: TRBJ1-2
cdr3_aa: CASSIDGGRSYGYTF

v_call: TRBV6-2/TRBV6-3
j_call: TRBJ2-7
cdr3_aa: CASGLGLAGAQYF

v_call: TRBV6-1
j_call: TRBJ2-5
cdr3_aa: CASRGFGRRYQETQYF

v_call: TRBV7-9
j_call: TRBJ2-5
cdr3_aa: CASSLGPGDQYF

v_call: TRBV7-9
j_call: TRBJ2-7
cdr3_aa: CASSLAKSGQGAWEQYF

v_call: TRBV7-2
j_call: TRBJ1-3
cdr3_aa: CASSGRTRRDTIYF

v_call: TRBV20-1
j_call: TRBJ1-5
cdr3_aa: CSASIDRVQGQPQHF

v_call: TRBV7-9
j_call: TRBJ1-1
cdr3_aa: CASSLVSVSEAFF

v_call: TRBV7-7
j_call: TRBJ2-3
cdr3_aa: CASSPLGGPPNTQYF

v_call: TRBV27
j_call: TRBJ1-5
cdr3_aa: CASWGQGSGQPQHF

v_call: TRBV15
j_call: TRBJ1-5
cdr3_aa: CATSRRTGDLGPQHF

v_call: TRBV5-4
j_call: TRBJ1-5
cdr3_aa: CASSFGGRNQPQHF

v_call: TRBV20-1
j_call: TRBJ1-6
cdr3_aa: CSARDPGQGNSPLHF

v_call: TRBV7-3
j_call: TRBJ2-7
cdr3_aa: CASSLTSGIVYEQYF

v_call: TRBV30
j_call: TRBJ2-2
cdr3_aa: CAWRPNPAGELFF

v_call: TRBV28
j_call: TRBJ1-2
cdr3_aa: CASSPPHSVTYGYTF

v_call: TRBV7-9
j_call: TRBJ1-5
cdr3_aa: CASSFGQTNQPQHF

v_call: TRBV7-3
j_call: TRBJ2-3
cdr3_aa: CASSPLTSGVFGRSDTQYF

v_call: TRBV28
j_call: TRBJ2-1
cdr3_aa: CASGLTPSSYNEQFF

v_call: TRBV7-2
j_call: TRBJ1-6
cdr3_aa: CASSLVGPGLGYSPLHF

v_call: TRBV6-5
j_call: TRBJ2-2
cdr3_aa: CASSYSSGQNTGELFF